These 30 T cell receptor beta chains were all obtained from the same sample, sequenced in a study of cytomegalovirus exposure and HLA in healthy donors. The primer mix had 60 Vbeta and 13 Jbeta primers. TCRdb keeps only in-frame clones here, not all; method: immunoSEQ multiplex PCR. The sample shows roughly 150,000 clones, more than 75% of them seen only once. Sequenced input: PBMCs. These receptor sequences come from a man aged 25 to 40 in good health and CMV-seronegative.

This clone was counted between two and nine times. The chain has TRBV4-1 and TRBJ2-1; D may be TRBD1 (7 bases). In germline, CDR1 is MGHRA, CDR2 YSYEKL. Deletions cut 5 bases from V and 8 bases from J, with 22 bases between. CDR3 length: 16 amino acids. CDR3 sequence: CASSVLRDSLIHEQFF. The CDR3 coding sequence is TGCGCCAGCAGCGTCCTGCGGGACAGCTTGATTCATGAGCAGTTCTTC.

This chain connects TRBV11-3 to TRBJ2-3, with D maybe TRBD1 (6 bases). Germline V gives CDR1 SGHNT, CDR2 YENEEA. There are 14 residues in the CDR3. V was trimmed by 3 bases and J by 2 bases, leaving 9 bases between them. The CDR3 here is CASSFGDITDTQYF. The CDR3 DNA sequence: TGTGCCAGCAGCTTTGGGGACATCACAGATACGCAGTATTTT.

The CDR3 protein is CASSFRGSSYEQYF. Here the CDR3 DNA reads TGTGCCAGCAGTTTCCGGGGTTCCTCCTACGAGCAGTACTTC. The rearrangement links TRBV27 to TRBJ2-7, with TRBD2 as a possible D gene (5 bases). Trimming removed 3 bases from V and 0 bases from J, with 9 bases in between. Germline V gives CDR1 MNHEY, CDR2 SMNVEV (reference sequence). The CDR3 is 14 amino acids.

This clone was detected only once. The rearrangement links TRBV18 to TRBJ1-1, with D possibly being TRBD1 (6 bases). CDR1 is KGHSH, CDR2 LQKENI, per germline. The CDR3 loop spans 18 amino acids. The V end was cut by 3 bases, the J end by 6 bases, with 26 bases between. The CDR3, as DNA: TGTGCCAGCTCACCTTACTCCCAGGGGTCCTTTCCAGTATCTGAAGCTTTCTTT. This gives the protein CASSPYSQGSFPVSEAFF.

The chain has TRBV7-9 and TRBJ1-1; 7 bases are a match to TRBD1. Germline loops: CDR1 SEHNR, CDR2 FQNEAQ (reference sequence). The CDR3 is 17 amino acids. The V gene end was trimmed by 5 bases and the J gene end by 1 base; junction bases not matched to a gene: 13. This chain's CDR3 is CASSPPRGSWGNTEAFF. In nucleotides, the CDR3 is TGTGCCAGCAGCCCTCCCAGGGGGTCTTGGGGGAACACTGAAGCTTTCTTT.

The CDR3 sequence: CASSPTSADYGYTF. DNA for the CDR3: TGTGCCAGCTCACCAACCAGTGCGGACTATGGCTACACCTTC. The V and J genes are TRBV18 and TRBJ1-2, with D uncertain. Trimming cost V 2 bases and J 3 bases, with 10 bases left between them. Germline V gene sequence: CDR1 KGHSH, CDR2 LQKENI. CDR3 length equals 14 residues.

This chain connects TRBV19 to TRBJ2-7; the D gene is possibly TRBD2 (5 bases). Germline V gives CDR1 LNHDA, CDR2 SQIVND (reference sequence). The CDR3 has 14 amino acids. The V and J ends lost 5 bases and 4 bases respectively, with 15 bases between them. CDR3 in amino acids: CASSFSFPGYEQYF. The CDR3 DNA is TGTGCCAGTAGTTTCTCGTTTCCGGGATACGAGCAGTACTTC.

This chain joins TRBV7-2 and TRBJ2-3; 10 positions agree with TRBD2. CDR1 is SGHTA, CDR2 FQGNSA, per germline. V lost 11 bases and J lost 2; bases outside the gene matches: 7. The CDR3 covers 14 residues. Written as DNA, the CDR3 is TGTGCCGGGGCTAGCGGGAGCAACACAGATACGCAGTATTTT. This gives the protein CAGASGSNTDTQYF. Full variable domain (remainder filled in from reference TRBV7-2 and TRBJ2-3): GAGVSQSPSNKVTEKGKDVELRCDPISGHTALYWYRQSLGQGLEFLIYFQGNSAPDKSGLPSDRFSAERTGGSVSTLTIQRTQQEDSAVYLCAGASGSNTDTQYFGPGTRLTVL.

The rearrangement joins TRBV7-8 to TRBJ1-5; 7 nucleotides match TRBD1. The V segment lost 1 base and the J segment 5 bases; nucleotides outside the gene matches: 5. CDR1 SGHVS and CDR2 FQNEAQ come from the germline V gene. The CDR3 sequence is 15 residues long. This CDR3 reads CASSLVVGGHQPQHF. The CDR3 DNA sequence: TGTGCCAGCAGCTTAGTCGTAGGGGGCCATCAGCCCCAGCATTTT.

This clone was seen a single time. The sample carries other DNA sequences with the same CDR3. The V and J genes are TRBV6-1 and TRBJ1-2; 9 nucleotides agree with TRBD1. This CDR3 is built from 13 residues. CDR1 MNHNS and CDR2 SASEGT come from the germline V gene. The junction had 2 bases not matched to a gene; V was cut back by 6 bases and J by 3 bases. For the CDR3, the DNA is TGTGCCAGCAGCCGGACAGGGGACTATGGCTACACCTTC. It translates to CASSRTGDYGYTF.

V is TRBV7-2 and J is TRBJ1-3; D not resolved. V lost 4 bases and J lost 0, with 13 bases in between. There are 16 residues in the CDR3. Germline values: CDR1 SGHTA, CDR2 FQGNSA. The CDR3 bases are TGTGCCAGCAGCTGGTCGGGATCTTCCTCTGGAAACACCATATATTTT. This encodes CASSWSGSSSGNTIYF. Complete variable domain (other parts from reference TRBV7-2 and TRBJ1-3): GAGVSQSPSNKVTEKGKDVELRCDPISGHTALYWYRQSLGQGLEFLIYFQGNSAPDKSGLPSDRFSAERTGGSVSTLTIQRTQQEDSAVYLCASSWSGSSSGNTIYFGEGSWLTVV.

V is TRBV2 and J is TRBJ2-1, with D perhaps TRBD2 (5 bases). The germline V gene has CDR1 SNHLY and CDR2 FYNNEI. Trimming removed 2 bases from V and 5 bases from J, with 16 bases in between. There are 16 residues in the CDR3. For the CDR3, the DNA is TGTGCCAGCAGTGAAAGGACTGACGACCGGCACAATGAGCAGTTCTTC. Protein product: CASSERTDDRHNEQFF.

This chain links TRBV2 with TRBJ1-2; 7 nucleotides agree with TRBD1. Germline CDR1 SNHLY, CDR2 FYNNEI. Losses at the gene ends were 6 bases for V and 4 bases for J; bases not matched to a gene: 5. This CDR3 is built from 13 residues. CDR3 amino acids: CASRGQTIYGYTF. In DNA, the CDR3 is TGTGCCAGCAGGGGACAGACTATCTATGGCTACACCTTC. Based on the CDR3 plus reference TRBV2 and TRBJ1-2, the full variable domain is EPEVTQTPSHQVTQMGQEVILRCVPISNHLYFYWYRQILGQKVEFLVSFYNNEISEKSEIFDDQFSVERPDGSNFTLKIRSTKLEDSAMYFCASRGQTIYGYTFGSGTRLTVV.

As concerns this clone: The identical CDR3 is also encoded by other nucleotide sequences in the sample. The chain carries TRBV9 and TRBJ1-1, with D unresolved. CDR3 length equals 13 residues. Trimming left V 2 bases short and J 2 bases short, with 7 bases between. Germline V gives CDR1 SGDLS, CDR2 YYNGEE. The CDR3 region is CASSVSLNTEAFF. The CDR3, as DNA: TGTGCCAGCAGCGTTTCCCTCAACACTGAAGCTTTCTTT.

This clone appeared a single time. This rearrangement joins TRBV7-9 to TRBJ1-1; possibly TRBD1 for D (6 bases). V gave up 5 bases and J gave up 5 bases, with 15 bases separating them. The CDR3 has 14 residues. CDR1 and CDR2 from the germline V gene are SEHNR and FQNEAQ (reference sequence). CDR3 region: CASSLSQGWTEAFF. CDR3 DNA sequence: TGTGCCAGCAGCCTTTCACAGGGTTGGACTGAAGCTTTCTTT.

This rearrangement joins TRBV4-1 to TRBJ1-5; D may be TRBD1 (5 bases). Germline CDR1 reads MGHRA; CDR2 reads YSYEKL. CDR3 size: 14 residues. Trimming removed 1 base at V and 4 bases at J, with 8 bases between. CDR3 nucleotides: TGCGCCAGCAGCCAAGGACAGCTAAATCAGCCCCAGCATTTT. Translating gives CASSQGQLNQPQHF.

The chain uses TRBV28 and TRBJ2-5; tentatively, D is TRBD2 (5 bases). The V and J ends lost 6 bases and 5 bases respectively, with 13 bases between them. This CDR3 is 13 amino acids long. Germline values: CDR1 MDHEN, CDR2 SYDVKM. The DNA for the CDR3 is TGTGCCAGCAGAGGAGGCCTTGGGGAGACCCAGTACTTC. This gives the protein CASRGGLGETQYF.

The chain carries TRBV28 and TRBJ2-7, with 11 bases matching TRBD1. Trimming removed 4 bases from V and 7 bases from J; junction bases left unmatched: 6. The CDR3 length is 14 residues. The V gene's germline CDR1 is MDHEN and CDR2 SYDVKM. CDR3 DNA: TGTGCCAGCAGTTCGGGACAGGGGGTATGGGAGCAGTACTTC. Translated, it gives CASSSGQGVWEQYF.

The gene calls are TRBV10-3 and TRBJ2-7; TRBD1 is a possible D gene (6 bases). This CDR3 is 14 amino acids long. Per the germline V gene, CDR1 is ENHRY and CDR2 is SYGVKD. Trimming removed 8 bases at V and 2 bases at J, with 16 bases between. CDR3 loop: CAIGGRDTTYEQYF. The CDR3 coding sequence is TGTGCCATCGGTGGACGGGACACTACCTACGAGCAGTACTTC.

This chain connects TRBV18 to TRBJ1-1, with D possibly matching TRBD1 (5 bases). The CDR3 contains 15 residues. Germline V gives CDR1 KGHSH, CDR2 LQKENI. The V end lost 2 bases, the J end lost 1 base, and 11 bases lay between the germline ends. CDR3 nucleotides: TGTGCCAGCTCACCAGTGGCAGGGTGGAACACTGAAGCTTTCTTT. Residues: CASSPVAGWNTEAFF.

This clone was observed a single time. J is TRBJ2-2 and V is TRBV28; D call uncertain. CDR1 and CDR2 from the germline V gene are MDHEN and SYDVKM. V lost 6 bases to trimming and J lost 7 bases, with 15 bases between them. CDR3 size: 14 residues. CDR3 amino acids: CASSPGSEDGELFF. In nucleotides, the CDR3 is TGTGCCAGCAGCCCTGGCAGCGAGGACGGGGAGCTGTTTTTT.

This clone was seen once. The chain uses TRBV27 and TRBJ2-3, with D tentatively TRBD1 (6 bases). Trimming took 3 bases from V and 5 from J, leaving 6 bases between them. Germline V gene data show CDR1 as MNHEY and CDR2 as SMNVEV (reference sequence). The CDR3 totals 12 residues. CDR3 DNA: TGTGCCAGCAGTTTCAGGGGAGATACGCAGTATTTT. As protein: CASSFRGDTQYF.

The V gene is TRBV28, the J gene TRBJ1-2, with TRBD1 as a possible D gene (6 bases). Germline V gene sequence: CDR1 MDHEN, CDR2 SYDVKM. The ends were cut back, 8 bases at V and 2 bases at J, with 6 bases in the middle. The CDR3 runs 11 residues. This CDR3 is CASGGNYGYTF. The CDR3 nucleotides are TGTGCCAGCGGGGGCAACTATGGCTACACCTTC.

The chain carries TRBV19 and TRBJ2-1; a possible D gene is TRBD2 (6 bases). With 3 bases removed from V and 5 bases from J, the gap between germline ends came to 8 bases. Germline V gives CDR1 LNHDA, CDR2 SQIVND (reference sequence). This CDR3 spans 13 amino acids. The DNA for the CDR3 is TGTGCCAGTAGTATTTGGGGGGACAATGAGCAGTTCTTC. Translated: CASSIWGDNEQFF.

The V gene is TRBV27, the J gene TRBJ1-1; 11 bases are a match to TRBD1. Looked up from germline, CDR1 is MNHEY and CDR2 is SMNVEV (reference sequence). The CDR3 totals 14 residues. Losses at the gene ends were 8 bases for V and 4 bases for J; bases not matched to a gene: 6. In DNA, the CDR3 is TGTGCCAGCGGAGGACAGGGGGCCTTCACTGAAGCTTTCTTT. Encoded protein: CASGGQGAFTEAFF.

V usage is TRBV19 and J usage is TRBJ2-6; D unresolved. V dropped 4 bases and J dropped 0 bases, with 7 bases sitting between them. This CDR3 has 15 amino acids. The germline gives CDR1 LNHDA, CDR2 SQIVND (reference sequence). The CDR3 spells CASSNWYSGANVLTF. CDR3 sequence (DNA): TGTGCCAGTAGTAACTGGTACTCTGGGGCCAACGTCCTGACTTTC.

The V gene is TRBV6-5, the J gene TRBJ1-6; D call uncertain. The CDR3 is 13 amino acids. Per germline, CDR1 MNHEY and CDR2 SVGAGI. V shed 7 bases and J shed 8 bases, with 12 bases lying between them. The CDR3 sequence: CASTPNGDSPLHF. Here the CDR3 DNA reads TGTGCCAGCACCCCAAACGGGGATTCACCCCTCCACTTT.

CDR3 sequence reads: CASSRVQGAGEQYF. The CDR3 nucleotides read TGTGCCAGCAGCCGAGTACAGGGGGCAGGGGAGCAGTACTTC. The chain couples TRBV7-2 to TRBJ2-7; TRBD1 aligns across 9 bases. V lost 5 bases and J lost 7; bases outside the gene matches: 9. CDR1 SGHTA and CDR2 FQGNSA come from the germline V gene. The CDR3 runs to 14 residues.

This clone was seen only a few times. The rearrangement uses TRBV19 and TRBJ2-7; maybe TRBD1 (5 bases). Germline V CDR1 and CDR2: LNHDA, SQIVND (reference sequence). Trimming pared 10 bases from V and 5 bases from J, leaving 18 bases between. This CDR3 has 13 amino acids. The CDR3 sequence: CATLTPGIHEQYF. CDR3 nucleotides: TGTGCCACCCTGACTCCAGGGATCCACGAGCAGTACTTC.

The CDR3 DNA reads TGTGCCACCAGCCCCGGGAGTACAGATACGCAGTATTTT. It is translated as CATSPGSTDTQYF. The chain combines TRBV15 with TRBJ2-3, with TRBD2 as a possible D gene (6 bases). The V gene lost 5 bases and the J gene lost 3 bases, with 9 bases spanning the gap. Germline CDR1 and CDR2: LNHNV and YYDKDF (reference sequence). The CDR3 consists of 13 residues.